Detailed here is one T cell receptor (beta chain). Its specificity is unknown. The method was immunoSEQ multiplex PCR; TCRdb's version includes in-frame clones alone and lacks a portion of them. This table holds some 22,000 clones, about 82% found once. The CDR3 loop spans 21 amino acids. From germline, CDR1 is SNHLY and CDR2 FYNNEI. The J segment lost 1 base and the V segment lost 2 bases, leaving 14 bases of the junction unmatched. These data come from a study of PD-1 blockade in classical Hodgkin lymphoma. Study-wide points: Researchers reported that CD4+ TCR diversity, though not CD8+, rose significantly by C4D1. Newly diagnosed patients had diversity similar to the baseline diversity of complete responders.

Each of the patients experienced relapse following autologous stem cell transplantation, and their brentuximab vedotin exposure differed. This receptor was taken from a human donor with classical Hodgkin lymphoma. The chain combines TRBV2 with TRBJ2-3; 14 nucleotides agree with TRBD2. Sequencing used peripheral blood mononuclear cells (PBMCs), obtained before the second cycle of nivolumab. This CDR3 reads CASSEFRTSGGQGWGTDTQYF. CDR3 DNA sequence: TGTGCCAGCAGTGAATTTAGGACTAGCGGGGGGCAAGGGTGGGGCACAGATACGCAGTATTTT.